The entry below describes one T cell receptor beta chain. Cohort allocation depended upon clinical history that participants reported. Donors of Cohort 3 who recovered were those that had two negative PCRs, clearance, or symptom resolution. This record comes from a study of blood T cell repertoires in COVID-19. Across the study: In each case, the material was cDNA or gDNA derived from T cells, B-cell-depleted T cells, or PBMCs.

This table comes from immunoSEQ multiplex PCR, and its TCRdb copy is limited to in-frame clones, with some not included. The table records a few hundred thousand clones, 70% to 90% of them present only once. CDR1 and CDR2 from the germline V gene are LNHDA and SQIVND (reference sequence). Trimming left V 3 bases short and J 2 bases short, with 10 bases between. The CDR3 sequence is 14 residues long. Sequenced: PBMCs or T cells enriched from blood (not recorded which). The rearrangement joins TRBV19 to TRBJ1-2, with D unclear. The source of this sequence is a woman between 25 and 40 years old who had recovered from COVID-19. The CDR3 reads CASSMVAVNYGYTF. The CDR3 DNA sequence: TGTGCCAGTAGTATGGTGGCGGTAAACTATGGCTACACCTTC. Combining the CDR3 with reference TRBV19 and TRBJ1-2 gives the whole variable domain DGGITQSPKYLFRKEGQNVTLSCEQNLNHDAMYWYRQDPGQGLRLIYYSQIVNDFQKGDIAEGYSVSREKKESFPLTVTSAQKNPTAFYLCASSMVAVNYGYTFGSGTRLTVV.